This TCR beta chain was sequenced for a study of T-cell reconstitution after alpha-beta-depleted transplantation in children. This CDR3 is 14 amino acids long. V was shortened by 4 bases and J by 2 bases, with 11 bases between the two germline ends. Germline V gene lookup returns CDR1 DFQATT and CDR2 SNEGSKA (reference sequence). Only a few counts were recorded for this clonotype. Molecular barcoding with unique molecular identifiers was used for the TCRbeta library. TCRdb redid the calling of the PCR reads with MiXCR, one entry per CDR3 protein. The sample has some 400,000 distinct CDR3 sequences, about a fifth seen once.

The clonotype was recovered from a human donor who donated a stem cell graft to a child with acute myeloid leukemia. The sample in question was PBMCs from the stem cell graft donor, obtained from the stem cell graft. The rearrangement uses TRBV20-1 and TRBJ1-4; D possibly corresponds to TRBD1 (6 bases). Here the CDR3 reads CSATGAATNEKLFF. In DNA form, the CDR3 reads TGCAGTGCTACAGGGGCAGCGACTAATGAAAAACTGTTTTTT.